This T cell receptor beta chain is from a study of PD-1 blockade in mismatch repair-deficient tumors. On the study more broadly: Patients had approximately 12 mismatch repair-deficient cancer types, all previously treated and progressing.

Profiled with immunoSEQ multiplex PCR; TCRdb holds only in-frame clones, not every one. The sample lists 100,000 to 150,000 clones; about nine tenths were seen once. This CDR3 comprises 17 residues. CDR1 MNHEY and CDR2 SMNVEV come from the germline V gene (reference sequence). Trimming at V came to 5 bases and at J to 4 bases, leaving 8 bases not matched to a gene. General study points: Rapid post-treatment expansion, then contraction, generally preceding radiologic response, marked tumor-resident clones.

Mismatch repair deficiency was confirmed in all patients, by PCR or immunohistochemistry. TCR sequencing covered a few patients who responded to pembrolizumab. Points on this clone: Its antigen is undetermined.

Sequenced material: peripheral blood, taken 72 weeks after starting pembrolizumab. The clonotype was recovered from an adult with mismatch repair-deficient cancer. The chain links TRBV27 to TRBJ2-1, with 13 bases that match TRBD2. As DNA, the CDR3 is TGTGCCAGCAGTCCACTAGCGGGAGGGCCTGTTTACAATGAGCAGTTCTTC. It translates to CASSPLAGGPVYNEQFF.